The clone carrying this T cell receptor (beta chain) appeared a few times. The antigen remains unidentified. TCRdb analysed the RT-PCR reads with MiXCR anew, one entry per CDR3 protein. Among some 520,000 distinct CDR3 sequences listed, 16% were seen once. The entry originates in a study of response to subunit inactivated influenza vaccine. Study conclusions and caveats: It was suggested by the authors that few new T cells are recruited by each seasonal influenza vaccination.

The specimen was CD4+ T cells sorted from PBMCs, collected less than 30 months after vaccination. The clonotype comes from a man aged 50 to 75 who received an inactivated influenza vaccine.

CDR3 nucleotide sequence: TGTGCCAGCAGCTCCCGTCCGGTCCCGAGGTACAATGAGCAGTTCTTC. Translating it yields CASSSRPVPRYNEQFF. V and J are TRBV7-2 and TRBJ2-1, with D uncertain. This CDR3 spans 16 amino acids. Trimming removed 4 bases from V and 4 bases from J, with 17 bases in between. From germline, CDR1 is SGHTA and CDR2 FQGNSA.